This is a list of T cell receptor beta chains from one sample in a study of OX40 agonist ivuxolimab in advanced cancers. Using immunoSEQ multiplex PCR, the repertoire was profiled, and TCRdb retains in-frame clones only, with some absent. The sample carries around 50,000 clones, around 86% recorded once. Specimen: CD4+ or CD8+ T cells sorted from blood, collected in a trial of the OX40 agonist ivuxolimab. Source of these receptors: an adult with an advanced solid tumor such as melanoma, head and neck, liver or kidney cancer. Each CDR3 is given with its conserved first and last residue. Clone sizes are given selectively: once, few, many, or a class where the clone is expanded.

J gene	clone size	V gene	CDR3 protein
TRBJ2-1	once	TRBV5-1	CASSLPTGQEHNEQFF
TRBJ2-1	once	TRBV18	CASSPLTSGTYNEQFF
TRBJ2-2	NA	TRBV19	CASSIVATGELFF
TRBJ2-5	NA	TRBV7-9	CASSSGQGGVGETQYF
TRBJ1-2	NA	TRBV11-2	CASSLTPGSNYGYTF
TRBJ2-1	NA	TRBV18	CASSIGADNEQFF
TRBJ2-1	NA	TRBV9	CASSISSFRGFNEQFF
TRBJ1-1	NA	TRBV28	CASTFLNTEAFF
TRBJ1-2	NA	TRBV19	CASSRDRGQLVGPGAYGYTF
TRBJ2-7	NA	TRBV27	CASSKTGIPSRPYEQYF
TRBJ2-7	NA	TRBV27	CASRSSTGGGNVEQYF
TRBJ2-2	NA	TRBV19	CASREGGYRTGELFF